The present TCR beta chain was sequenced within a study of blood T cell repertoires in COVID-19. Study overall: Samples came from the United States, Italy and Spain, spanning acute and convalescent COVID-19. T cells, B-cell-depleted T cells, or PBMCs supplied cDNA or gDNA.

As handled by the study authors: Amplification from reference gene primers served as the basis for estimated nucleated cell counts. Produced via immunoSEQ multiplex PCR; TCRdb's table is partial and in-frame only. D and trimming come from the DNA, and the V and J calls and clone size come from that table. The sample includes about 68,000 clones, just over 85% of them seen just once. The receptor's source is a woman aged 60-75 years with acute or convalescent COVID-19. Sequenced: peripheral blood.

CDR3 residues: CASRSSSGGYNEQFF. Written as DNA, the CDR3 is TGCGCCAGCAGGTCCTCTAGCGGGGGGTACAATGAGCAGTTCTTC. V usage is TRBV5-1 and J usage is TRBJ2-1, with TRBD2 matching over 11 bases. Germline CDR1 reads SGHRS; CDR2 reads YFSETQ. Losses at the gene ends were 5 bases for V and 4 bases for J; bases not matched to a gene: 5. This CDR3 region has 15 residues.